This T cell receptor (beta chain) was identified during a study of cytomegalovirus exposure and HLA in healthy donors. Findings and limits, study-wide: The productive fraction for most TCR beta V segments was about 90% or about 30% in an earlier analysis. By a later analysis, the bulk of CMV-associated TCR beta chains appeared HLA-restricted.

PCR primers comprised 60 Vbeta and 13 Jbeta primers. Sequencing was performed with immunoSEQ multiplex PCR; in TCRdb, only in-frame clones are kept and a portion is missing. This sample carries 35,000 to 40,000 clones, 70% to 85% of them seen once, and the ten largest clones take over 5.5%. From germline, CDR1 is MGHRA and CDR2 YSYEKL. This CDR3 spans 21 amino acids. Deletions cut 0 bases from V and 1 base from J, with 25 bases between. In the case of this clone: Its antigen is as yet unknown.

Sequenced input: PBMCs. V and J are TRBV4-1 and TRBJ2-1; D might be TRBD2 (5 bases). This TCR was sampled from a man aged 30-40 years in good health and CMV-seronegative. The CDR3 spells CASSQEAQPGLSGRSYNEQFF. The CDR3 nucleotides are TGCGCCAGCAGCCAAGAGGCACAGCCCGGATTGAGCGGAAGGTCCTACAATGAGCAGTTCTTC.